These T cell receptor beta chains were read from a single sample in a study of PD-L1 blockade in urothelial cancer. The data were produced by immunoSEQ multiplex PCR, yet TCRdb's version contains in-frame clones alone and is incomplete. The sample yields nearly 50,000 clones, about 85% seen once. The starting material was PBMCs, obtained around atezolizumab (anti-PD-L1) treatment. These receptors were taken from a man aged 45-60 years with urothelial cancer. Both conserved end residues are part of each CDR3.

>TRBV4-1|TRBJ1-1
CASSHQQGYDTEAFF
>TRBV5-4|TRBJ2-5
CASSVSRGSETQYF
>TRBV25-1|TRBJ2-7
CASSNTGAGYEQYF
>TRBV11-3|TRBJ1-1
CASRGESTEAFF
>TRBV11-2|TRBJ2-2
CASSLVVPSGVNTGELFF
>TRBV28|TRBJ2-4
CASSSVAGGPGIQYF
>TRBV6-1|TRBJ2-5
CASTIATGGRETQYF
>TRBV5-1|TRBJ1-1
CASSKAGVTEAFF
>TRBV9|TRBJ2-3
CASSTAGTDTQYF
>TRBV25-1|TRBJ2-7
CASSDMGGQWGYEQYF
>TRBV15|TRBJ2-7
CATSRDLTSGTYEQYF
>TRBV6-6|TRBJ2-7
CASSYPRQGLSYEQYF
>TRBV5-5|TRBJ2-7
CASSLDGENPKPYEQYF
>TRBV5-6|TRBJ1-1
CASSSEVVNTEAFF
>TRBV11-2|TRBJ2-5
CASSLAGGGETQYF
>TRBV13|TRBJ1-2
CASSYGGVVVYGYTF
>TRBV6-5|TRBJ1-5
CASSPQGGNQPQHF
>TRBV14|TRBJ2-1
CASSYRDSVYNEQFF
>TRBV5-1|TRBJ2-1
CASSLSQDPYNEQFF
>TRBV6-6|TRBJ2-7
CASTNRGSEQYF
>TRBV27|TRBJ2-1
CASRTGENEQFF
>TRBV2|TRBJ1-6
CASSDPFEKSPPLHF
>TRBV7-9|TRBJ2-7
CASGLGQGYEQYF
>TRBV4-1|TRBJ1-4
CASSQERGAFNEKLFF
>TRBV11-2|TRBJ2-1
CASSLEGLVEQFF
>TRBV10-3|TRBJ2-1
CAISESPWTLYNEQFF
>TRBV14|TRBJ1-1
CASSPIVTEQAFF
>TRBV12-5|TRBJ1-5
CASGLTGGNQPQHF